Each of the 2 T cell receptor beta chains below was sequenced from the same sample in a study of cytomegalovirus exposure and HLA in healthy donors. Amplification used 60 Vbeta primers and 13 Jbeta primers. Sequencing used immunoSEQ multiplex PCR; TCRdb keeps in-frame clones, though not all of them. The table has approximately 85,000 clones, 80% seen once. Sequenced input: PBMCs. Receptors originate from a man aged 45-60 years in good health and CMV-seropositive.

This clone was detected only a few times. The J gene is TRBJ2-7, the V gene TRBV13; 7 positions match TRBD2. The CDR3 has 15 residues. The V gene's germline CDR1 is PRHDT and CDR2 FYEKMQ (reference sequence). Unmatched junction bases numbered 7, after V lost 1 base and J lost 4 bases. CDR3 nucleotide sequence: TGTGCCAGCAGCTTAGCAGAAGCGGGATATTACGAGCAGTACTTC. Translated: CASSLAEAGYYEQYF.

The DNA for the CDR3 is TGTGCCAGCAGGCGAGAAGCGGGGAGCACAGATACGCAGTATTTT. It encodes CASRREAGSTDTQYF. The chain recombines TRBV11-2 with TRBJ2-3; the match to TRBD2 covers 7 bases. CDR3 length: 15 amino acids. The junction had 6 bases not matched to a gene; V was cut back by 6 bases and J by 0 bases. Germline CDR1 reads SGHAT; CDR2 reads FQNNGV.